The clone carrying this T cell receptor beta chain was recorded a few times. What it binds is not known. This specimen comes from a study of beta chain features in type 1 diabetes. The sequenced template was cDNA made from the entire isolated RNA. For naive, central memory and regulatory T cell samples, reads averaged roughly 4 million. TCRdb's copy holds only in-frame clones and misses some; the assay was immunoSEQ multiplex PCR. The repertoire holds about 240,000 clones, with more than 11% as singletons. Study-level results: Patients' naive, central memory and Treg TCRB repertoires seemed closer to one another than those of healthy donors. Moderate yet significant TCRB CDR3 shortening was seen in Type 1 diabetes patients in all four CD4+ subsets. Short templates might get an advantage during PCR, and this would be equal in patients and controls.

Germline loops: CDR1 SQVTM, CDR2 ANQGSEA. The CDR3 sequence is 13 residues long. Trimming pared 3 bases from V and 0 bases from J, leaving 5 bases between. Each population that was sorted was more than 98% pure. The clonotype originates from a man aged 25 to 45 with type 1 diabetes. The sequencing sample was made of naive CD4+ T cells from blood. The J gene is TRBJ1-4, the V gene TRBV29-1; D is ambiguous. CDR3 sequence: CSVEAATNEKLFF. The CDR3, as DNA: TGCAGCGTTGAGGCTGCAACTAATGAAAAACTGTTTTTT.